This TCR beta chain was identified in a study of shared clonotypes between healthy human individuals. CDR3 length equals 15 residues. Per the germline V gene, CDR1 is SGHNT and CDR2 is YYREEE (reference sequence). V was pared by 4 bases and J by 5 bases, with 9 bases of the junction left unmatched. Using immunoSEQ multiplex PCR, the repertoire was profiled, and TCRdb retains in-frame clones only, with some absent. This table holds about half a million clones, more than 65% found once. Sequencing input: PBMCs. This receptor was obtained from a woman aged 40 to 49 in good health. Some clones in this sample may be carry-over from other donors' samples. The rearrangement joins TRBV5-4 to TRBJ1-1, with 9 bases aligning to TRBD1. CDR3 coding DNA: TGTGCCAGCAGCCCCCCGGGACAGGGTTTTACTGAAGCTTTCTTT. Translated, it gives CASSPPGQGFTEAFF.